The source of this T cell receptor beta chain is a study of T-cell reconstitution after alpha-beta-depleted transplantation in children. The CDR3 spans 14 residues. Trimming cost V 0 bases and J 5 bases, with 12 bases left between them. Germline CDR1 is SGDLS and CDR2 is YYNGEE. TCRbeta library construction was performed incorporating unique molecular identifiers. TCRdb used MiXCR to reprocess the PCR reads, holding one entry per CDR3 protein. The data hold some 240,000 distinct CDR3 sequences, with more than 10% observed a single time. This clonotype was observed a handful of times. The rearrangement uses TRBV9 and TRBJ2-7; no clear D gene. This receptor was identified in a human donor who donated a stem cell graft to a child with acute lymphoblastic leukemia. The source material was PBMCs from the stem cell graft donor, sampled from the stem cell graft. The DNA for the CDR3 is TGTGCCAGCAGCGTAGACTCGGAAGTTCACGAGCAGTACTTC. This translates into CASSVDSEVHEQYF.